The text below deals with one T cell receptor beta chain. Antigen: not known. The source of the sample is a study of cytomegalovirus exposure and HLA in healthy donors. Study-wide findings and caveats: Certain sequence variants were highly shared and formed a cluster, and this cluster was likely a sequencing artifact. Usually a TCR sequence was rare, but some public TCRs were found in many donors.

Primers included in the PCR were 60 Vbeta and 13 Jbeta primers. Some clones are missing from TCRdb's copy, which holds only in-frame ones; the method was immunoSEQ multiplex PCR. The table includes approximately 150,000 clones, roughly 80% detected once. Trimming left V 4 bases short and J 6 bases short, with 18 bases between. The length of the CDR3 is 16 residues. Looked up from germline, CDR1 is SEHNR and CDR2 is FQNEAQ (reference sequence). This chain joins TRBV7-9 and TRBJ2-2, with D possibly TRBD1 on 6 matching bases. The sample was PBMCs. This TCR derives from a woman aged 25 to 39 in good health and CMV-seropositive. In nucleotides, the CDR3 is TGTGCCAGCAGCTCCACCGGGTCAAGGGGGTCCGGGGAGCTGTTTTTT. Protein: CASSSTGSRGSGELFF.